This T cell receptor (beta chain) was sequenced during a study of blood T cell repertoires in COVID-19 (dated by TCRdb to 2018 to 2021). As for the study more broadly: Samples from collaborators originated in the United States, Italy and Spain and spanned both the acute and convalescent phases of COVID-19. The material from the prospective study consisted of cDNA or gDNA derived from T cells, B-cell-depleted T cells, or PBMCs. Subjects who had been exposed to COVID-19, were actively infected with it, or had recovered from it provided the deeply sampled blood TCRbeta repertoires that made up the dataset. The repertoires were released in a freely available public database meant as a resource for research on the immune response to SARS-CoV-2. The samples were drawn from the first 160 participants of the ongoing ImmuneRACE study and from roughly 1,300 subjects provided by 6 global collaborators. Sample metadata almost always included a de-identified subject ID, COVID-19 status, age in years and sex. Where HLA class I and class II types were available, the types were taken from metadata supplied by the sample provider, not from assay-based typing. General study outcomes and caveats: The quantity of clinical and demographic metadata differed by source and by participant and was supplied without curation.

Enrolling through a virtual design, the prospective study's participants ranged in age from roughly 18 to 90 years and lived across 20 to 30 United States geographic areas. Cohort assignment in the prospective study relied on participant-reported clinical history from a screening survey and a study questionnaire. Recovered participants in ImmuneRACE Cohort 3 were defined by two consecutive negative NP/OP PCR tests, clearance by a healthcare professional, or resolution of symptoms. Mobile phlebotomists in the prospective study collected whole blood, serum and a nasopharyngeal or oropharyngeal swab from every participant. Prospective study participants could optionally give additional blood draws and questionnaires over a roughly 2-month period. Before DNA extraction, blood samples from the prospective study were shipped at room temperature or frozen. Trimming accounts for 7 bases at V and 7 bases at J, while the number of junction bases matched to no gene is 9. The CDR3, from cysteine to phenylalanine, totals 13 residues. The sequence is cut down to CDR3 DNA, 39 bases in frame from base 1.

TCRbeta CDR3 regions were amplified from genomic DNA by means of the immunoSEQ Assay, a bias-controlled multiplex PCR. Per the authors' processing: Within the assay, amplification of reference gene primers was used to estimate how many nucleated cells each sample contained. To quantify the absolute abundance of each unique TCRbeta CDR3 rearrangement, sequence reads were collapsed and filtered. Productive Simpson clonality was computed per sample as the square root of Simpson's diversity index over productive rearrangements. Sourced from immuneACCESS, this table was stored by TCRdb with only in-frame sequences that have V and J called. A share of the clones is absent; for the studies checked, an unresolved V gene accounts for under half, and the remainder has no known explanation. V and J calls and clone size are copied from that table; D and trimming were computed from the DNA. This sample gives roughly 350,000 clones in total; roughly 90% of them show up just once. The ten most abundant clones make up around a sixth of the sample.

As regards this clone: The antigen it recognizes is unknown. No much larger clonotype is one base removed from it; base qualities were not supplied.

The chain is made from TRBV12-3 or TRBV12-4 and TRBJ2-7; 8 bases in the junction line up with TRBD1. The sequence derives from a woman under 40 who had recovered from COVID-19. The sequencing input was PBMCs or T cells enriched from blood (not recorded which). The nucleotide sequence reads TGTGCCAGCACCCGGACAGGGCGAGTGGAGCAGTACTTC. This is translated as CASTRTGRVEQYF.